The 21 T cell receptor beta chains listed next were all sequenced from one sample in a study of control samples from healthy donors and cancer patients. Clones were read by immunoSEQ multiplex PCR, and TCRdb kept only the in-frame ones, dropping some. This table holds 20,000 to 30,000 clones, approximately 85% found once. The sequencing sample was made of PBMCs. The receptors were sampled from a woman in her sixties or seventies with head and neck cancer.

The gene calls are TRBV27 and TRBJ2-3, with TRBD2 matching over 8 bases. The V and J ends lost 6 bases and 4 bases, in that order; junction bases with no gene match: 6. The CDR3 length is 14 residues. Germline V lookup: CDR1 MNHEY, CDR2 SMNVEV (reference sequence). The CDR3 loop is CASSPSGRPDTQYF. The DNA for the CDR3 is TGTGCCAGCAGCCCGAGCGGGAGACCAGATACGCAGTATTTT.

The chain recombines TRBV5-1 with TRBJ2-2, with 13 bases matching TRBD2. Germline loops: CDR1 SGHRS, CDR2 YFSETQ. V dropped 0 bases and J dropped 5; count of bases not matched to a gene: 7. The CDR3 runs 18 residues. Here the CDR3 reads CASSLATSGRAATGELFF. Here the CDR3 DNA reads TGCGCCAGCAGCTTGGCCACTAGCGGGAGGGCGGCTACCGGGGAGCTGTTTTTT.

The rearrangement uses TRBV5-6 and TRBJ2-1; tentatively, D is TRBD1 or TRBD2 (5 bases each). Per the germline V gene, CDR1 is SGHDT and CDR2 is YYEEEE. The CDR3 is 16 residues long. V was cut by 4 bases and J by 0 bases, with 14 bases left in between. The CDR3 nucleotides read TGTGCCAGCAGCAGGGACGAGCGGAGCTCCTACAATGAGCAGTTCTTC. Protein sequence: CASSRDERSSYNEQFF. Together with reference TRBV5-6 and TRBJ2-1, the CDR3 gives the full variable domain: DAGVTQSPTHLIKTRGQQVTLRCSPKSGHDTVSWYQQALGQGPQFIFQYYEEEERQRGNFPDRFSGHQFPNYSSELNVNALLLGDSALYLCASSRDERSSYNEQFFGPGTRLTVL.

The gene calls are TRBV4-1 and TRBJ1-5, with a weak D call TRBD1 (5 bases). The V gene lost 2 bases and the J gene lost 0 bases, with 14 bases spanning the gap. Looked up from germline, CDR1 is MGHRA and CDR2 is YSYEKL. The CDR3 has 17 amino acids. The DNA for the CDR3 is TGCGCCAGCAGCCAATGGCAGGGAAGTCGTAGCAATCAGCCCCAGCATTTT. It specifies CASSQWQGSRSNQPQHF.

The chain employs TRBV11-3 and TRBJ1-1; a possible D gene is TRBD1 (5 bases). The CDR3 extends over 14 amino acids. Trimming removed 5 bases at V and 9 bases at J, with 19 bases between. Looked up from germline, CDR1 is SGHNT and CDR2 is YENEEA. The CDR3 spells CASSLGPGPQKAFF. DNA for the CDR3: TGTGCCAGCAGCCTAGGCCCGGGGCCCCAGAAAGCTTTCTTT.

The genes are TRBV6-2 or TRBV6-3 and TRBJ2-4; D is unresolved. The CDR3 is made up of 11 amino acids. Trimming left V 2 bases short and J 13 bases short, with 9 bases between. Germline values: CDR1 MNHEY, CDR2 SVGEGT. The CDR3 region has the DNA TGTGCCAGCAGTTACGGGGTCTCCCAGTACTTC. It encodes CASSYGVSQYF.

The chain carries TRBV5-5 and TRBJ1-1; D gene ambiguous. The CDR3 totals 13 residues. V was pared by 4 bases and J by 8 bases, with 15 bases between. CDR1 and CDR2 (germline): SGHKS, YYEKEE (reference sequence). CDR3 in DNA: TGTGCCAGCAGCGAGGAAAGGGTGGAAGAAGCTTTCTTT. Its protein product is CASSEERVEEAFF.

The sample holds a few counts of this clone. CDR3 region: CASSLGTVNQPQHF. The DNA of the CDR3 is TGTGCCAGCAGCTTGGGAACAGTTAATCAGCCCCAGCATTTT. The V gene is TRBV5-5, the J gene TRBJ1-5; no firm D call. CDR1 SGHKS and CDR2 YYEKEE come from the germline V gene (reference sequence). The CDR3 is 14 residues long. V was cut by 0 bases and J by 4 bases, with 8 bases left in between.

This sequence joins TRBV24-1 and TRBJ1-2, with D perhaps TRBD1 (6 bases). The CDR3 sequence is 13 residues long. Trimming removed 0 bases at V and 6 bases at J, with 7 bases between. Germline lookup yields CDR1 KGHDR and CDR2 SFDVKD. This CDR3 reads CATSDLAGDGYTF. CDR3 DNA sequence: TGTGCCACCAGTGATTTGGCAGGGGATGGCTACACCTTC.

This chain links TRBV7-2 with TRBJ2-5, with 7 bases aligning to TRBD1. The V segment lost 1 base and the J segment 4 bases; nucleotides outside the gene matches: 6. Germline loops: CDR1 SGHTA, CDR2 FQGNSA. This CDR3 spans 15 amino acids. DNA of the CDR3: TGTGCCAGCAGCTTAGGGAACAGGGGTGGAGAGACCCAGTACTTC. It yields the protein CASSLGNRGGETQYF.

The CDR3 DNA reads as TGTGCCAGCAGCTTAGAATTCACCGCGGTTAATTCACCCCTCCACTTT. This translates into CASSLEFTAVNSPLHF. The rearrangement uses TRBV7-2 and TRBJ1-6; no definite D call. Germline values: CDR1 SGHTA, CDR2 FQGNSA. Trimming left V 1 base short and J 6 bases short, with 13 bases between. This CDR3 is 16 amino acids long.

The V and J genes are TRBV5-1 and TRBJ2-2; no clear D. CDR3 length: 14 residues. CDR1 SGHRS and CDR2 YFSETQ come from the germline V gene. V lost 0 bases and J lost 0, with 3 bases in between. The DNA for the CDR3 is TGCGCCAGCAGCTTGGCTTCGAACACCGGGGAGCTGTTTTTT. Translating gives CASSLASNTGELFF.

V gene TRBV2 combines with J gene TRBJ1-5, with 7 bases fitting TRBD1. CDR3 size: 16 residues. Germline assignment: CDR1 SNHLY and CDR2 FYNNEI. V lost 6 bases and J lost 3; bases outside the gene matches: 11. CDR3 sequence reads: CASSLEGQLTNQPQHF. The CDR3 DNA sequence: TGTGCCAGCAGCCTCGAGGGACAGCTTACCAATCAGCCCCAGCATTTT. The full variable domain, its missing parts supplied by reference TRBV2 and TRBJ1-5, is EPEVTQTPSHQVTQMGQEVILRCVPISNHLYFYWYRQILGQKVEFLVSFYNNEISEKSEIFDDQFSVERPDGSNFTLKIRSTKLEDSAMYFCASSLEGQLTNQPQHFGDGTRLSIL.

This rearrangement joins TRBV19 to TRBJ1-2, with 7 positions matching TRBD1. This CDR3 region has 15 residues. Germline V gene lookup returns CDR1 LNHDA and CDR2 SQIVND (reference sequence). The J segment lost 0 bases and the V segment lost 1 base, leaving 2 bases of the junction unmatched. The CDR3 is CASSIGQGPNYGYTF. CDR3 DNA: TGTGCCAGTAGTATAGGACAGGGCCCTAACTATGGCTACACCTTC.

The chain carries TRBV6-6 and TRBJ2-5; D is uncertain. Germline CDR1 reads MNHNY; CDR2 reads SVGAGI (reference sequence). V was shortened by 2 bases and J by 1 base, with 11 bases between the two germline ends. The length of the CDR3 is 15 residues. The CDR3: CASSYVQTLQETQYF. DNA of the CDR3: TGTGCCAGCAGTTACGTCCAGACCCTCCAAGAGACCCAGTACTTC.

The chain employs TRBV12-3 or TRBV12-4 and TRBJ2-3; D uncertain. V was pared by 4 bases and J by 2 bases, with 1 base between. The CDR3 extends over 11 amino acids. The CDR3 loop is CASSSTDTQYF. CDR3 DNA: TGTGCCAGCAGTTCCACAGATACGCAGTATTTT.

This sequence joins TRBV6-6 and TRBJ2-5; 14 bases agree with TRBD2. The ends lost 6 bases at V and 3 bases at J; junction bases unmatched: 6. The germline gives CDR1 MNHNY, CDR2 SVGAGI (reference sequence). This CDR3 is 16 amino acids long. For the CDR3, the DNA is TGTGCCAGCAGCCTGGGACTAGCGGGGGTTAAAGAGACCCAGTACTTC. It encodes CASSLGLAGVKETQYF.

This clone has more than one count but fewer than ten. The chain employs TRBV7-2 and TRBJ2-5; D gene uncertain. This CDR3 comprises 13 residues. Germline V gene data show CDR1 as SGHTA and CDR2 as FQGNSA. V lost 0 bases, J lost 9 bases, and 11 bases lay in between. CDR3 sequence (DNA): TGTGCCAGCAGCTTAGCGGTGGCTAGGGCCCAGTACTTC. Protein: CASSLAVARAQYF.

The CDR3 nucleotides read TGTGCCAGCAGCGTGGACAGGGGGCTTCGTCGCACTGAAGCTTTCTTT. This translates into CASSVDRGLRRTEAFF. V is TRBV5-6 and J is TRBJ1-1, with 11 nucleotides matching TRBD1. Germline trimming cut 4 bases from V and 4 bases from J; bases unmatched to any gene: 9. Per the germline V gene, CDR1 is SGHDT and CDR2 is YYEEEE. CDR3 length: 16 amino acids.

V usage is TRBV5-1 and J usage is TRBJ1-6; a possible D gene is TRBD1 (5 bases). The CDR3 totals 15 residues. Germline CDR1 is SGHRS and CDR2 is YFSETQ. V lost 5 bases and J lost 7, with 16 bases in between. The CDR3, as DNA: TGCGCCAGCAGGGGACCAGTCGGTGGGAATTCACCCCTCCACTTT. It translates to CASRGPVGGNSPLHF.

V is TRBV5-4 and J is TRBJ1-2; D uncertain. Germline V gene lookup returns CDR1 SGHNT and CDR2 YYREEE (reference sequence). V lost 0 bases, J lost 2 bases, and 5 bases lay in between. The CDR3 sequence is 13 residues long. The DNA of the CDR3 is TGTGCCAGCAGCTTGGACGGAAACTATGGCTACACCTTC. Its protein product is CASSLDGNYGYTF.